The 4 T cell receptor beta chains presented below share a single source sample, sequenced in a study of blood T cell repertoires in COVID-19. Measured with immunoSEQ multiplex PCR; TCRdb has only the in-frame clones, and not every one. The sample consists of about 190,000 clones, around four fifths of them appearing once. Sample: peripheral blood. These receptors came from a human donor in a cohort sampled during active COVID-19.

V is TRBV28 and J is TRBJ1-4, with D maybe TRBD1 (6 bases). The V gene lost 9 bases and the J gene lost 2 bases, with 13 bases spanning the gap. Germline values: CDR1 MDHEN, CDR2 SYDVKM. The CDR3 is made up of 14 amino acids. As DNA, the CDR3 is TGTGCCAGTGGAATAGGGGGTACTAATGAAAAACTGTTTTTT. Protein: CASGIGGTNEKLFF.

The CDR3 sequence: CASAPTDYYEQYV. The CDR3 DNA follows: TGTGCTAGTGCTCCGACAGATTACTACGAGCAGTACGTC. V usage is TRBV12-5 and J usage is TRBJ2-7, with a weak D call TRBD1 (5 bases). Trimming cost V 7 bases and J 3 bases, with 13 bases left between them. From germline, CDR1 is LGHNT and CDR2 FRNRAP. There are 13 residues in the CDR3.

The CDR3 DNA follows: TGTGCCAGCAGCCGACCGACAGGATCAGCTAACTATGGCTACACCTTC. Amino acids: CASSRPTGSANYGYTF. J is TRBJ1-2 and V is TRBV7-9, with a weak D call TRBD1 (6 bases). The CDR3 runs to 16 residues. V lost 5 bases to trimming and J lost 0 bases, with 16 bases between them. The germline V gene has CDR1 SEHNR and CDR2 FQNEAQ (reference sequence).

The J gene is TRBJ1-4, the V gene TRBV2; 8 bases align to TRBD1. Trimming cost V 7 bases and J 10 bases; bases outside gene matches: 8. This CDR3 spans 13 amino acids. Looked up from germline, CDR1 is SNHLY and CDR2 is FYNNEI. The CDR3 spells CASTLGQGGKLFF. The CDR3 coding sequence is TGTGCCAGCACCCTTGGACAGGGAGGAAAACTGTTTTTT.